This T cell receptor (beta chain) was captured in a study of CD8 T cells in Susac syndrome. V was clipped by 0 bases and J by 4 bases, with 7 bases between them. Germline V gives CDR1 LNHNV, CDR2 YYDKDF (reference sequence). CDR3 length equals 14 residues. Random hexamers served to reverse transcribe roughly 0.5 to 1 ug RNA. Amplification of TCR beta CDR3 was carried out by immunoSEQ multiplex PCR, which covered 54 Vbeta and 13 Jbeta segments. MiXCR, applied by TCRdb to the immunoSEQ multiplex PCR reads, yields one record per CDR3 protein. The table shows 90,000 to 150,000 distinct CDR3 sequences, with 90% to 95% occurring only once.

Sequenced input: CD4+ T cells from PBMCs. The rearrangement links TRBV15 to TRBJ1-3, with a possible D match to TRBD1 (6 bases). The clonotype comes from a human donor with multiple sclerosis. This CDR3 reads CATSRETGGNTIYF. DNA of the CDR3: TGTGCCACCAGCAGAGAGACAGGCGGAAACACCATATATTTT.